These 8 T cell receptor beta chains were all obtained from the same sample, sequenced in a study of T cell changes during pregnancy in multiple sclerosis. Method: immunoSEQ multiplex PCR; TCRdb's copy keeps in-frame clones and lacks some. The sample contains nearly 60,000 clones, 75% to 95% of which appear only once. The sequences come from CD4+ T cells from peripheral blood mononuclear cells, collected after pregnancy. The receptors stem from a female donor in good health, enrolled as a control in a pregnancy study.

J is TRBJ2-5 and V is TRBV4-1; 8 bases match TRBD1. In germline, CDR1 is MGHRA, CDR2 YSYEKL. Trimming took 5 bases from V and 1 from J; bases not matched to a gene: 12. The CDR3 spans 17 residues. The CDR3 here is CASSKRTGMKIQETQYF. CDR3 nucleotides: TGCGCCAGCAGCAAGCGGACAGGGATGAAGATCCAAGAGACCCAGTACTTC.

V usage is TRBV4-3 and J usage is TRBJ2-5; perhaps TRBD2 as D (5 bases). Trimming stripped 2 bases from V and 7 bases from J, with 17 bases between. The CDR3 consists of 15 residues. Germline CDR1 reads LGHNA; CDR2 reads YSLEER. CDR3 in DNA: TGCGCCAGCAGCCAAAACCAACGGGGTGGATTGACCCAGTACTTC. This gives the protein CASSQNQRGGLTQYF.

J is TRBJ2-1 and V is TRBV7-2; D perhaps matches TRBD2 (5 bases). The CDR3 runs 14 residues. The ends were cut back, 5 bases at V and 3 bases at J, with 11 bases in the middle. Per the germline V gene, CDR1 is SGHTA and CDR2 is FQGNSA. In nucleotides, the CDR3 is TGTGCCAGCAGCCCCGGGGTCCGCTACAATGAGCAGTTCTTC. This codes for CASSPGVRYNEQFF.

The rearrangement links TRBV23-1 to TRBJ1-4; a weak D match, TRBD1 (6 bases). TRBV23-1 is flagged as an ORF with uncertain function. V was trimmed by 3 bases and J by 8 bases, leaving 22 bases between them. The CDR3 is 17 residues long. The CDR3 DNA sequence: TGCGCCAGCAGTCAGGCCCGCCAGGGGACAAGTCAAGAAAAACTGTTTTTT. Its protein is CASSQARQGTSQEKLFF.

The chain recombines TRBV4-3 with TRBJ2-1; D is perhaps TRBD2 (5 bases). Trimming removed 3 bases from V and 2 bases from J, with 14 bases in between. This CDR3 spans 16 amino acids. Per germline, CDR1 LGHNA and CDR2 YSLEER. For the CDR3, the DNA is TGCGCCAGCAGCCAGAGGGCGGACCGCGCCTACAATGAGCAGTTCTTC. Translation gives CASSQRADRAYNEQFF.

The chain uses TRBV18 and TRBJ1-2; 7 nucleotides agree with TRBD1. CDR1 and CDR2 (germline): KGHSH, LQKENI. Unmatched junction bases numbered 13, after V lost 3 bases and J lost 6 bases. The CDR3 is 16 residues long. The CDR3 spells CASSPTERQGPDGYTF. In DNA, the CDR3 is TGTGCCAGCTCACCCACGGAAAGACAGGGTCCCGATGGCTACACCTTC.

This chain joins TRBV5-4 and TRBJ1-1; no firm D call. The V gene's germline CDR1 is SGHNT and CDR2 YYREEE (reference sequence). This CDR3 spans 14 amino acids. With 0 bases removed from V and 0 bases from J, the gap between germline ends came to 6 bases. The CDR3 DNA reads TGTGCCAGCAGCTTGGAGCCGATGAACACTGAAGCTTTCTTT. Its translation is CASSLEPMNTEAFF.

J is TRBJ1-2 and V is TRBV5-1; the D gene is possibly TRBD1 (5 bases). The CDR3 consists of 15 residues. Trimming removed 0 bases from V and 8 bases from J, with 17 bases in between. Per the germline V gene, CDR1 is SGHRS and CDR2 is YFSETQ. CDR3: CASSLGSTDPRGYTF. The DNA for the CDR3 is TGCGCCAGCAGCTTGGGATCGACAGACCCTAGAGGCTACACCTTC.